These 17 T cell receptor beta chains were all obtained from the same sample, sequenced in a study of blood T cell repertoires in COVID-19. Sequencing used immunoSEQ multiplex PCR; TCRdb keeps in-frame clones, though not all of them. The sample has approximately 70,000 clones; roughly 80% are singletons. Sequencing input: peripheral blood. The receptor set was obtained from a human donor in a cohort sampled during active COVID-19.

The chain carries TRBV11-2 and TRBJ1-2; TRBD1 might be the D (5 bases). V shed 0 bases and J shed 8 bases, with 7 bases lying between them. Per the germline V gene, CDR1 is SGHAT and CDR2 is FQNNGV. The CDR3 has 12 residues. CDR3 sequence reads: CASSLEGVGYTF. The CDR3, as DNA: TGTGCCAGCAGCTTAGAAGGGGTCGGCTACACCTTC.

The rearrangement links TRBV5-1 to TRBJ1-2; the match to TRBD1 covers 8 bases. The V segment lost 0 bases and the J segment 7 bases; nucleotides outside the gene matches: 8. The germline V gene encodes CDR1 SGHRS and CDR2 YFSETQ. The CDR3 consists of 15 residues. CDR3 DNA sequence: TGCGCCAGCAGCTTGGAGGCAGGGGGCAGATTTGGCTACACCTTC. Translating gives CASSLEAGGRFGYTF.

The genes are TRBV19 and TRBJ2-6; D gene unclear. The germline gives CDR1 LNHDA, CDR2 SQIVND (reference sequence). With 7 bases removed from V and 1 base from J, the gap between germline ends came to 11 bases. This CDR3 is 15 amino acids long. The CDR3 reads CASTTQASGANVLTF. DNA of the CDR3: TGTGCCAGTACTACGCAGGCATCTGGGGCCAACGTCCTGACTTTC. Based on the CDR3 plus reference TRBV19 and TRBJ2-6, the full variable domain is DGGITQSPKYLFRKEGQNVTLSCEQNLNHDAMYWYRQDPGQGLRLIYYSQIVNDFQKGDIAEGYSVSREKKESFPLTVTSAQKNPTAFYLCASTTQASGANVLTFGAGSRLTVL.

V gene TRBV4-3 combines with J gene TRBJ2-7, with 7 nucleotides matching TRBD1. V shed 0 bases, J shed 3 bases, and the junction held 5 bases outside the gene matches. This CDR3 spans 15 amino acids. In germline, CDR1 is LGHNA, CDR2 YSLEER. Written as DNA, the CDR3 is TGCGCCAGCAGCCAAGACCGGGACAGATACTACGAGCAGTACTTC. This sequence encodes CASSQDRDRYYEQYF.

This chain joins TRBV5-1 and TRBJ2-5; 7 bases are a match to TRBD2. Germline trimming cut 0 bases from V and 5 bases from J; bases unmatched to any gene: 16. In germline, CDR1 is SGHRS, CDR2 YFSETQ. The CDR3 is 18 residues long. CDR3 sequence (DNA): TGCGCCAGCAGCTTGGCCGGAAAAGCGGGGCTTCACGCGGAGACCCAGTACTTC. Encoded protein: CASSLAGKAGLHAETQYF.

J is TRBJ1-3 and V is TRBV5-4; 7 nucleotides line up with TRBD1. There are 15 residues in the CDR3. With V trimmed by 2 bases and J by 2 bases, 4 bases remained unmatched. Germline V gene sequence: CDR1 SGHNT, CDR2 YYREEE (reference sequence). The CDR3 protein is CASSLQQGTGNTIYF. In DNA, the CDR3 is TGTGCCAGCAGCTTACAACAGGGGACTGGAAACACCATATATTTT.

Only one count was recorded for this clone. This chain's CDR3 is CASSLGTGIYGYTF. The CDR3 DNA sequence: TGTGCCAGCAGCCTAGGGACAGGGATCTATGGCTACACCTTC. The V call is TRBV5-4, the J call TRBJ1-2, with TRBD1 matching over 9 bases. The CDR3 contains 14 residues. Trimming took 4 bases from V and 4 from J; bases not matched to a gene: 5. The germline CDR1 and CDR2 sequences are SGHNT and YYREEE (reference sequence). The full variable domain, rest sourced from reference TRBV5-4 and TRBJ1-2, is ETGVTQSPTHLIKTRGQQVTLRCSSQSGHNTVSWYQQALGQGPQFIFQYYREEENGRGNFPPRFSGLQFPNYSSELNVNALELDDSALYLCASSLGTGIYGYTFGSGTRLTVV.

The chain recombines TRBV11-3 with TRBJ2-7, with D possibly being TRBD2 (6 bases). Germline V gene data show CDR1 as SGHNT and CDR2 as YENEEA. The CDR3 has 13 residues. The V end was cut by 5 bases, the J end by 2 bases, with 10 bases between. The CDR3 spells CASSLSGPYEQYF. CDR3 sequence (DNA): TGTGCCAGCAGCCTAAGCGGGCCCTACGAGCAGTACTTC.

This chain connects TRBV30 to TRBJ1-6; TRBD1 might be the D (6 bases). Trimming took 5 bases from V and 11 from J, leaving 16 bases between them. CDR1 GTSNPN and CDR2 SVGIG come from the germline V gene (reference sequence). The CDR3 is made up of 13 amino acids. CDR3: CAWRGRGLTPLHF. CDR3 nucleotide sequence: TGTGCCTGGCGCGGCAGGGGCCTAACACCCCTCCACTTT.

V and J are TRBV3-1 (or the pseudogene TRBV3-2) and TRBJ2-2; 9 bases match TRBD1. This CDR3 comprises 18 residues. Germline values: CDR1 LGHDT, CDR2 YNNKEL (reference sequence). The junction had 22 bases not matched to a gene; V was cut back by 8 bases and J by 9 bases. This CDR3 reads CASGIRDRATRESRELFF. CDR3 DNA sequence: TGTGCCAGCGGAATCCGGGACAGGGCAACCCGAGAGTCCCGGGAGCTGTTTTTT.

This clone was seen only once. The V call is TRBV18, the J call TRBJ2-3; TRBD2 matches at 8 bases. From germline, CDR1 is KGHSH and CDR2 LQKENI. The CDR3 contains 15 residues. V shed 6 bases, J shed 4 bases, and the junction held 9 bases outside the gene matches. Written as DNA, the CDR3 is TGTGCCAGCTCCTCTCCCGGGGGGGCTTCAGATACGCAGTATTTT. Amino acids: CASSSPGGASDTQYF.

The V gene is TRBV5-5, the J gene TRBJ2-7, with TRBD1 as a possible D gene (5 bases). Trimming took off 4 bases at V and 1 base at J, with 18 bases between the two ends. The V gene's germline CDR1 is SGHKS and CDR2 YYEKEE (reference sequence). The CDR3 extends over 16 amino acids. CDR3 loop: CASSPRASQGSYEQYF. DNA of the CDR3: TGTGCCAGCAGCCCCAGGGCCTCCCAAGGATCCTACGAGCAGTACTTC. Full variable domain (missing parts from reference TRBV5-5 and TRBJ2-7): DAGVTQSPTHLIKTRGQQVTLRCSPISGHKSVSWYQQVLGQGPQFIFQYYEKEERGRGNFPDRFSARQFPNYSSELNVNALLLGDSALYLCASSPRASQGSYEQYFGPGTRLTVT.

The V and J genes are TRBV6-1 and TRBJ1-2, with D possibly matching TRBD1 (6 bases). The CDR3 spans 16 residues. Per the germline V gene, CDR1 is MNHNS and CDR2 is SASEGT. V was cut by 4 bases and J by 2 bases, with 17 bases left in between. CDR3 coding DNA: TGTGCCAGCAGTGTTGGGGCCGGAACAGGGAACTATGGCTACACCTTC. Translated, it gives CASSVGAGTGNYGYTF.

Written as DNA, the CDR3 is TGTGCCAGCCAGCGGGGGGACAACACCGGGGAGCTGTTTTTT. Translating it yields CASQRGDNTGELFF. This chain joins TRBV6-5 and TRBJ2-2, with 9 bases matching TRBD2. The CDR3 runs 14 residues. The germline V gene encodes CDR1 MNHEY and CDR2 SVGAGI. V gave up 8 bases and J gave up 2 bases; unmatched junction bases: 3.

The chain recombines TRBV12-3 or TRBV12-4 with TRBJ1-6; no clear D gene. Trimming stripped 6 bases from V and 9 bases from J, with 9 bases between. CDR3 length: 12 residues. CDR3 sequence (DNA): TGTGCCAGCAGGCGGTCGGGTTCACCCCTCCACTTT. Its protein product is CASRRSGSPLHF.

This clone was detected only once. V gene TRBV5-4 combines with J gene TRBJ2-5, with unresolved D. The V gene's germline CDR1 is SGHNT and CDR2 YYREEE (reference sequence). The ends were cut back, 1 base at V and 2 bases at J, with 6 bases in the middle. The CDR3 is 13 residues long. The CDR3 reads CASSLLQQETQYF. CDR3 coding DNA: TGTGCCAGCAGCTTGTTACAGCAAGAGACCCAGTACTTC.

This sequence joins TRBV12-5 and TRBJ1-5; D not certain. Deletions cut 8 bases from V and 3 bases from J, with 14 bases between. This CDR3 region has 14 residues. Germline V gene data show CDR1 as LGHNT and CDR2 as FRNRAP. The CDR3 DNA reads TGTGCTAGTCACGATCAGGCTATCAATCAGCCCCAGCATTTT. It yields the protein CASHDQAINQPQHF.